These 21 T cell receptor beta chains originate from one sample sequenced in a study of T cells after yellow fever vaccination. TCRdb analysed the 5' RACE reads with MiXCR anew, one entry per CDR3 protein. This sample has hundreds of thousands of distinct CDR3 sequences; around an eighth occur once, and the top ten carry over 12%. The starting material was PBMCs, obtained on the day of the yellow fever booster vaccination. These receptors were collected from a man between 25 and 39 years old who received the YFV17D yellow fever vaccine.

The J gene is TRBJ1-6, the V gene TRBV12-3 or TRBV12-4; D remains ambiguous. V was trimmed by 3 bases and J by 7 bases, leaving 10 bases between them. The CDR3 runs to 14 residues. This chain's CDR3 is CASSLQATNSPLHF. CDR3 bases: TGTGCCAGCAGTTTGCAGGCGACAAATTCACCCCTCCACTTT.

The CDR3 DNA sequence: TGTGCCAGCAGTATTCTAGCGGGAGGTCCCGGGTACAATGAGCAGTTCTTC. It specifies CASSILAGGPGYNEQFF. The chain uses TRBV27 and TRBJ2-1; 11 nucleotides match TRBD2. This CDR3 has 17 amino acids. The trim removed 5 bases at V and 4 bases at J, leaving 10 bases unmatched. The germline CDR1 and CDR2 sequences are MNHEY and SMNVEV (reference sequence).

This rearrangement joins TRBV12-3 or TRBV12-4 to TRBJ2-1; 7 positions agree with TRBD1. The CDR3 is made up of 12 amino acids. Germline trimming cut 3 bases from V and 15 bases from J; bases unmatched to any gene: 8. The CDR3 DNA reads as TGTGCCAGCAGTTTGGGACAGTGGCGAAGGTTCTTC. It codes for CASSLGQWRRFF.

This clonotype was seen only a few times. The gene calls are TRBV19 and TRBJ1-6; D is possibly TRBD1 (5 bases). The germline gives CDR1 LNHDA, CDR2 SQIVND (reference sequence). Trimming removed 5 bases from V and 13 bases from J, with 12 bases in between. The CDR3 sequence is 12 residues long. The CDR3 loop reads CASSLGQAPLHF. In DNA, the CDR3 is TGTGCCAGTAGTTTAGGACAAGCGCCCCTCCACTTT.

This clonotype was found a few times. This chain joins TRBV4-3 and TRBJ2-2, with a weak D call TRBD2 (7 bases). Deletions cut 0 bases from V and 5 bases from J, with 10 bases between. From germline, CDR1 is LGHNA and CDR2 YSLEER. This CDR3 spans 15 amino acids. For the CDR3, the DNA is TGCGCCAGCAGCCAAGATGGGAGGGGGACCGGGGAGCTGTTTTTT. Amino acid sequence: CASSQDGRGTGELFF.

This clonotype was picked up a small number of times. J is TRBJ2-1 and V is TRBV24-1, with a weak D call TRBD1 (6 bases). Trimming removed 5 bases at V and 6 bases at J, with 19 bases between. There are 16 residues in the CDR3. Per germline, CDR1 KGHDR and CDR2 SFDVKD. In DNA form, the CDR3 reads TGTGCCACCAGTGGTGGAACAGGGACGGGGTTCAATGAGCAGTTCTTC. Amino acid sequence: CATSGGTGTGFNEQFF.

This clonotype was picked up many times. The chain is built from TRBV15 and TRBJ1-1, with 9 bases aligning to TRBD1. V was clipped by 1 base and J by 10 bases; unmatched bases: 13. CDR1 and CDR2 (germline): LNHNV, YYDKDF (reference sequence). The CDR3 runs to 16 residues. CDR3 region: CATSRVGGQGDVRAFF. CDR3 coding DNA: TGTGCCACCAGCAGAGTGGGGGGACAGGGAGACGTGCGAGCTTTCTTT.

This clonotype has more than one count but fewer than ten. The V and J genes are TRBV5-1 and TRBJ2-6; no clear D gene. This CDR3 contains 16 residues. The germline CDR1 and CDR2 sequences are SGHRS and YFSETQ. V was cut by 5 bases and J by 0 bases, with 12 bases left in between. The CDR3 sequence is CASRVGYRSGANVLTF. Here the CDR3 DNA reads TGCGCCAGCAGGGTAGGGTATCGCTCTGGGGCCAACGTCCTGACTTTC.

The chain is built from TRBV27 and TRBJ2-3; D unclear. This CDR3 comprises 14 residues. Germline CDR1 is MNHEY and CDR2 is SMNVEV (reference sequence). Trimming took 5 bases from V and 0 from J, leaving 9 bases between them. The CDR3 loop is CASSVQESTDTQYF. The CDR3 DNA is TGTGCCAGCAGTGTCCAGGAGAGCACAGATACGCAGTATTTT.

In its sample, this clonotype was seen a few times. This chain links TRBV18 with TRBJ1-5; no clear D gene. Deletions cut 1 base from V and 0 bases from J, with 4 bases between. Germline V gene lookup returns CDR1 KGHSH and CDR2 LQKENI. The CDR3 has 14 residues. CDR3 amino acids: CASSPQDSNQPQHF. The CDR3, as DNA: TGTGCCAGCTCACCACAGGATAGCAATCAGCCCCAGCATTTT.

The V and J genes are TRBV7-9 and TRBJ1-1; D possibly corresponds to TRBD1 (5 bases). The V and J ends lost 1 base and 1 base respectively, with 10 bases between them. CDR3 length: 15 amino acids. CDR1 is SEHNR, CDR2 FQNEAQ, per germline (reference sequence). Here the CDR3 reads CASSLVGRRNTEAFF. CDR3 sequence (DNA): TGTGCCAGCAGCTTAGTGGGACGGAGGAACACTGAAGCTTTCTTT.

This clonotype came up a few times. CDR3 amino acids: CASSLGAGNAYEQYF. The CDR3 DNA follows: TGCGCCAGCAGCTTGGGGGCGGGCAACGCCTACGAGCAGTACTTC. The chain links TRBV5-1 to TRBJ2-7; tentative D call: TRBD2 (5 bases). V was pared by 0 bases and J by 2 bases, with 12 bases between. The CDR3 is 15 amino acids. Per germline, CDR1 SGHRS and CDR2 YFSETQ.

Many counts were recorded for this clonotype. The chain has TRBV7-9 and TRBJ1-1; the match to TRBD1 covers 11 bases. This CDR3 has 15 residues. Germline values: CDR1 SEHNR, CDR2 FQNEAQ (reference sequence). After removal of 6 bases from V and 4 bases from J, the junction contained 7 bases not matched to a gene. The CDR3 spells CASSFGDRGSTEAFF. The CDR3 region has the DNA TGTGCCAGCAGTTTCGGGGACAGGGGGAGCACTGAAGCTTTCTTT. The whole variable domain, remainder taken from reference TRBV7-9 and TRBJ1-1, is DTGVSQNPRHKITKRGQNVTFRCDPISEHNRLYWYRQTLGQGPEFLTYFQNEAQLEKSRLLSDRFSAERPKGSFSTLEIQRTEQGDSAMYLCASSFGDRGSTEAFFGQGTRLTVV.

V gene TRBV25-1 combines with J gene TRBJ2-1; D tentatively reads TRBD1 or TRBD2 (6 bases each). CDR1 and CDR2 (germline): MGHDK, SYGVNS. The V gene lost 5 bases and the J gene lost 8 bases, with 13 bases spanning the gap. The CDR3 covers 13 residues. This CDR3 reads CASSSGGGDEQFF. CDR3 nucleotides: TGTGCCAGCAGTAGTGGAGGGGGTGATGAGCAGTTCTTC.

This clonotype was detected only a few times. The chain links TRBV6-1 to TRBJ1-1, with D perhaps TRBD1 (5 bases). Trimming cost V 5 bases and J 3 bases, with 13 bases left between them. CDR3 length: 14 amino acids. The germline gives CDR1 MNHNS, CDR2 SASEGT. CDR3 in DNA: TGTGCCAGCAGTCGACTGTGGGGGGACACTGAAGCTTTCTTT. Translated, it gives CASSRLWGDTEAFF.

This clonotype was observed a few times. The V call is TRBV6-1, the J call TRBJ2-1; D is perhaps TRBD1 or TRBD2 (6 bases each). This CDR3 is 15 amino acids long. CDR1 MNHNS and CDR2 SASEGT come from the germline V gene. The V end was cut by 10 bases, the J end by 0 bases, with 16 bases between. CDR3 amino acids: CATQGGQLSYNEQFF. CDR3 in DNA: TGTGCCACCCAGGGAGGACAGCTCTCCTACAATGAGCAGTTCTTC.

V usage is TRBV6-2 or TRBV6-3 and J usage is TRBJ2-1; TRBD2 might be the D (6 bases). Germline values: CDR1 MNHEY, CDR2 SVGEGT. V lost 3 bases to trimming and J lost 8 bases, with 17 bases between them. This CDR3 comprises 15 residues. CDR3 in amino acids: CASSYGGIRVYEQFF. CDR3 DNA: TGTGCCAGCAGTTATGGCGGGATCAGGGTCTATGAGCAGTTCTTC.

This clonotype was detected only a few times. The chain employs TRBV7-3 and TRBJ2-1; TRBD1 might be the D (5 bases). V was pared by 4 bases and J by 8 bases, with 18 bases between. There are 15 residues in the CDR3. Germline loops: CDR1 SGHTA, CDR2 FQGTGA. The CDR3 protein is CASSSNSQGRDEQFF. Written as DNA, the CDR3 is TGTGCCAGCAGCTCCAATTCCCAGGGTAGGGATGAGCAGTTCTTC.

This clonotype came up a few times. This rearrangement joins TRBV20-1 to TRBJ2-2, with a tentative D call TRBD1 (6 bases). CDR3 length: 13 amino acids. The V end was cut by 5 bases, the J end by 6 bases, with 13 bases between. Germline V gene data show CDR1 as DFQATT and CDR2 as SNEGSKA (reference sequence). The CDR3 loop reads CSASIQGSGELFF. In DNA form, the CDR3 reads TGCAGTGCTTCAATACAGGGCTCCGGGGAGCTGTTTTTT.

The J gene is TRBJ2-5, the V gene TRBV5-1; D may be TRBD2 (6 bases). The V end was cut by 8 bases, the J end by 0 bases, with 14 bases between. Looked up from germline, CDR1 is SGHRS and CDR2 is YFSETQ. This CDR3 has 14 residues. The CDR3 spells CASNRGGYQETQYF. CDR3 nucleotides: TGCGCCAGTAACCGTGGGGGGTACCAAGAGACCCAGTACTTC.

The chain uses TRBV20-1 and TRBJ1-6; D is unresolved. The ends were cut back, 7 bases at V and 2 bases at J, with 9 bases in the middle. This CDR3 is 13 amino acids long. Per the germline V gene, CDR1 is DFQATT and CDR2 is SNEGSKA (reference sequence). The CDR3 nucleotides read TGCAGTGGGTCGGGGACCTATAATTCACCCCTCCACTTT. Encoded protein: CSGSGTYNSPLHF.